Presented here are 28 T cell receptor beta chains from one specimen sequenced in a study of blood T cell repertoires in COVID-19. The table came from immunoSEQ multiplex PCR; TCRdb's copy has only in-frame clones and leaves some out. Among about 69,000 clones listed, just over 85% were seen once. The specimen sequenced was peripheral blood. The source of these receptors is a man aged 30 to 45 with acute or convalescent COVID-19.

This clone came up a few times. V is TRBV15 and J is TRBJ1-1; maybe TRBD1 (6 bases). CDR3 length: 14 residues. The V end lost 4 bases, the J end lost 3 bases, and 12 bases lay between the germline ends. CDR1 LNHNV and CDR2 YYDKDF come from the germline V gene (reference sequence). DNA for the CDR3: TGTGCCACCAGCAAGGGGAGGGGGGACACTGAAGCTTTCTTT. Amino acid sequence: CATSKGRGDTEAFF. Combining the CDR3 with reference TRBV15 and TRBJ1-1 gives the whole variable domain DAMVIQNPRYQVTQFGKPVTLSCSQTLNHNVMYWYQQKSSQAPKLLFHYYDKDFNNEADTPDNFQSRRPNTSFCFLDIRSPGLGDTAMYLCATSKGRGDTEAFFGQGTRLTVV.

The rearrangement uses TRBV7-6 and TRBJ2-3, with D perhaps matching TRBD2 (7 bases). Per the germline V gene, CDR1 is SGHVS and CDR2 is FNYEAQ. Between the trimmed V and J ends, which lost 6 bases and 2 bases, there was a span of 15 bases. The CDR3 has 15 amino acids. The CDR3, as DNA: TGTGCCAGCAGGTTAACGGGGGGCCCCACAGATACGCAGTATTTT. This encodes CASRLTGGPTDTQYF.

This chain connects TRBV5-1 to TRBJ2-5; 9 bases are shared with TRBD2. CDR3 length equals 15 residues. The junction had 5 bases not matched to a gene; V was cut back by 0 bases and J by 5 bases. Germline CDR1 is SGHRS and CDR2 is YFSETQ. The CDR3 sequence: CASSLETSGGETQYF. DNA of the CDR3: TGCGCCAGCAGCTTGGAGACTAGCGGAGGGGAGACCCAGTACTTC.

The CDR3 protein is CASKKRLAGGEDTQYF. CDR3 DNA: TGCGCCAGCAAGAAGCGACTAGCGGGAGGGGAAGATACGCAGTATTTT. This sequence joins TRBV4-3 and TRBJ2-3, with TRBD2 identical over 14 bases. Germline V gives CDR1 LGHNA, CDR2 YSLEER. The CDR3 spans 16 residues. The V segment lost 7 bases and the J segment 5 bases; nucleotides outside the gene matches: 8.

V is TRBV9 and J is TRBJ1-3, with 7 bases that match TRBD1. The CDR3 length is 18 residues. CDR1 and CDR2 (germline): SGDLS, YYNGEE. V shed 7 bases and J 8 bases; nucleotides not matched to a gene: 24. For the CDR3, the DNA is TGTGCCAGCTCAGGGGGTTCGGGCCGGAGGGGACTCGGGCACACCATATATTTT. Protein sequence: CASSGGSGRRGLGHTIYF.

The CDR3 nucleotides read TGTGCCATCAGCTCTGGGACAGGGGAAAAACTGTTTTTT. It specifies CAISSGTGEKLFF. The chain employs TRBV10-3 and TRBJ1-4, with TRBD1 matching over 9 bases. This CDR3 has 13 residues. After removal of 6 bases from V and 8 bases from J, the junction contained 4 bases not matched to a gene. Germline V gives CDR1 ENHRY, CDR2 SYGVKD.

J is TRBJ2-2 and V is TRBV6-6; 10 bases line up with TRBD1. J lost 10 bases, V lost 7 bases, and 9 bases had no gene match. This CDR3 is 14 amino acids long. Looked up from germline, CDR1 is MNHNY and CDR2 is SVGAGI (reference sequence). This CDR3 is CASTGQGRTKELFF. In DNA, the CDR3 is TGTGCCAGCACGGGACAGGGGAGGACGAAGGAGCTGTTTTTT.

V usage is TRBV9 and J usage is TRBJ2-7; a weak D match, TRBD2 (6 bases). V gave up 0 bases and J gave up 3 bases, with 10 bases separating them. The CDR3 consists of 14 residues. The V gene's germline CDR1 is SGDLS and CDR2 YYNGEE. CDR3 DNA: TGTGCCAGCAGCGTAGGGGGGAGGAGCTACGAGCAGTACTTC. Translated: CASSVGGRSYEQYF.

This clone has a single count. The rearrangement uses TRBV4-1 and TRBJ1-1, with a weak D call TRBD1 (6 bases). Germline V gene sequence: CDR1 MGHRA, CDR2 YSYEKL. The CDR3 is 15 amino acids. Between the trimmed V and J ends, which lost 4 bases and 5 bases, there was a span of 17 bases. The CDR3 loop is CASSLRERGATEAFF. CDR3 nucleotide sequence: TGCGCCAGCAGCCTTAGAGAGCGGGGGGCAACTGAAGCTTTCTTT.

V and J are TRBV15 and TRBJ2-1; TRBD1 aligns across 11 bases. There are 16 residues in the CDR3. CDR1 and CDR2 from the germline V gene are LNHNV and YYDKDF (reference sequence). V was pared by 6 bases and J by 8 bases, with 12 bases of the junction left unmatched. DNA for the CDR3: TGTGCCACCAGGGGACAGGGGGAGGGTTTGGGACATGAGCAGTTCTTC. It is translated as CATRGQGEGLGHEQFF.

The J gene is TRBJ2-3, the V gene TRBV3-1 (or the pseudogene TRBV3-2); 7 positions agree with TRBD2. This CDR3 is built from 16 residues. Per germline, CDR1 LGHDT and CDR2 YNNKEL (reference sequence). V lost 4 bases to trimming and J lost 3 bases; unmatched junction nucleotides: 10. The CDR3 spells CASSLSLGGGTDTQYF. The CDR3 nucleotides read TGTGCCAGCAGCCTTTCTCTGGGGGGGGGAACAGATACGCAGTATTTT.

This clone has a handful of counts. The chain joins TRBV7-9 to TRBJ2-5, with 7 bases lining up with TRBD1. Germline values: CDR1 SEHNR, CDR2 FQNEAQ (reference sequence). The CDR3 consists of 17 residues. V lost 4 bases to trimming and J lost 2 bases; unmatched junction nucleotides: 13. Written as DNA, the CDR3 is TGTGCCAGCAGCTACCATAAAGGGACAGCGCTTCAAGAGACCCAGTACTTC. Translation gives CASSYHKGTALQETQYF.

The V and J genes are TRBV27 and TRBJ1-6; 9 bases are a match to TRBD1. This CDR3 spans 17 amino acids. V gave up 3 bases and J gave up 8 bases; unmatched junction bases: 11. CDR1 MNHEY and CDR2 SMNVEV come from the germline V gene (reference sequence). The CDR3: CASSFRQGGMVHSPLHF. In nucleotides, the CDR3 is TGTGCCAGCAGTTTCCGACAGGGGGGTATGGTGCATTCACCCCTCCACTTT.

This clone has a single count. This chain joins TRBV6-4 and TRBJ2-3, with 8 bases lining up with TRBD2. The V segment lost 0 bases and the J segment 6 bases; nucleotides outside the gene matches: 5. The CDR3 totals 15 residues. The germline CDR1 and CDR2 sequences are MRHNA and SNTAGT. The CDR3 DNA follows: TGTGCCAGCAGTGACTCGAACAGCGGGAGTGATACGCAGTATTTT. Residues: CASSDSNSGSDTQYF.

This clone was recorded once. The gene calls are TRBV2 and TRBJ2-5; no reliable D call. Trimming shortened V by 0 bases and J by 5 bases, and 4 bases separated the two germline ends. CDR3 length equals 12 residues. The germline gives CDR1 SNHLY, CDR2 FYNNEI. In DNA form, the CDR3 reads TGTGCCAGCAGTGAAGCGAGGGAGACCCAGTACTTC. It translates to CASSEARETQYF.

There are many counts of this clone. The J gene is TRBJ1-2, the V gene TRBV9, with D unclear. V was shortened by 4 bases and J by 8 bases, with 15 bases between the two germline ends. The CDR3 has 13 amino acids. Germline CDR1 reads SGDLS; CDR2 reads YYNGEE. The CDR3 DNA follows: TGTGCCAGCAGCAGCGACCCGTGGAACGGCTACACCTTC. It codes for CASSSDPWNGYTF.

J is TRBJ1-2 and V is TRBV5-1; possibly TRBD1 for D (6 bases). The germline V and J ends were trimmed by 0 bases and 6 bases, with 21 bases remaining between them. Germline V gene sequence: CDR1 SGHRS, CDR2 YFSETQ. This CDR3 contains 17 residues. This chain's CDR3 is CASSLAQIATGPDGYTF. In nucleotides, the CDR3 is TGCGCCAGCAGCTTGGCCCAAATAGCGACAGGTCCAGATGGCTACACCTTC.

J is TRBJ2-5 and V is TRBV27, with 10 bases fitting TRBD1. Per the germline V gene, CDR1 is MNHEY and CDR2 is SMNVEV (reference sequence). The CDR3 runs 15 residues. The V gene end was trimmed by 5 bases and the J gene end by 4 bases; junction bases not matched to a gene: 7. DNA of the CDR3: TGTGCCAGCAGTGGGGAGGGACAGGGGCCAGAGACCCAGTACTTC. This sequence encodes CASSGEGQGPETQYF.

V usage is TRBV5-6 and J usage is TRBJ2-5; TRBD1 matches 7 bases. Losses at the gene ends were 2 bases for V and 6 bases for J; bases not matched to a gene: 4. The CDR3 has 13 amino acids. Germline V lookup: CDR1 SGHDT, CDR2 YYEEEE. The CDR3 sequence is CASSFRDRKTQYF. CDR3 DNA: TGTGCCAGCAGCTTCCGGGACAGAAAGACCCAGTACTTC.

The chain links TRBV4-3 to TRBJ1-2; 9 bases fit TRBD1. The junction had 1 base not matched to a gene; V was cut back by 1 base and J by 1 base. The CDR3 is 15 residues long. From germline, CDR1 is LGHNA and CDR2 YSLEER. The CDR3 DNA sequence: TGCGCCAGCAGCCAAGGGACAGGGGTTAACTATGGCTACACCTTC. It translates to CASSQGTGVNYGYTF.

The chain has TRBV18 and TRBJ1-1; TRBD1 agrees at 11 bases. Germline CDR1 is KGHSH and CDR2 is LQKENI. CDR3 length: 16 residues. The J segment lost 12 bases and the V segment lost 1 base, leaving 13 bases of the junction unmatched. The CDR3 reads CASSPRTGGSAGIPFF. CDR3 in DNA: TGTGCCAGCTCACCACGGACAGGGGGCTCTGCCGGGATACCTTTCTTT.

This chain joins TRBV15 and TRBJ2-3, with D perhaps TRBD2 (6 bases). The CDR3 loop spans 15 amino acids. The V gene lost 0 bases and the J gene lost 4 bases, with 11 bases spanning the gap. CDR1 is LNHNV, CDR2 YYDKDF, per germline (reference sequence). Written as DNA, the CDR3 is TGTGCCACCAGCAGAGATGGGCGGGACTCAGATACGCAGTATTTT. Translating gives CATSRDGRDSDTQYF.

The rearrangement uses TRBV5-5 and TRBJ2-6; TRBD1 might be the D (5 bases). V lost 4 bases and J lost 8, with 13 bases in between. Germline loops: CDR1 SGHKS, CDR2 YYEKEE (reference sequence). The CDR3 spans 14 residues. The CDR3 DNA is TGTGCCAGCAGCGCACGATGGGGCCCCAACGTCCTGACTTTC. Amino acid sequence: CASSARWGPNVLTF.

The rearrangement joins TRBV9 to TRBJ1-3; D is unresolved. The CDR3 is made up of 15 amino acids. V shed 0 bases and J shed 0 bases, with 7 bases lying between them. Germline loops: CDR1 SGDLS, CDR2 YYNGEE. The CDR3 DNA reads TGTGCCAGCAGCGTAGATTCCGGCTCTGGAAACACCATATATTTT. It yields the protein CASSVDSGSGNTIYF.

The rearrangement joins TRBV11-3 to TRBJ2-3, with a possible D match to TRBD2 (5 bases). CDR1 SGHNT and CDR2 YENEEA come from the germline V gene. The CDR3 is 13 amino acids. Trimming stripped 5 bases from V and 5 bases from J, with 11 bases between. The CDR3 reads CASSPTTGDTQYF. As DNA, the CDR3 is TGTGCCAGCAGCCCGACTACCGGAGATACGCAGTATTTT.

This clone was counted once. The V gene is TRBV29-1, the J gene TRBJ1-5; TRBD1 aligns across 9 bases. Germline loops: CDR1 SQVTM, CDR2 ANQGSEA. CDR3 length: 13 residues. Trimming cost V 6 bases and J 4 bases; bases outside gene matches: 4. The CDR3 sequence is CSVTGQGNQPQHF. The CDR3 nucleotides read TGCAGCGTCACCGGACAGGGGAATCAGCCCCAGCATTTT.

The chain is built from TRBV27 and TRBJ2-5, with 7 bases aligning to TRBD1. The CDR3 is made up of 14 amino acids. V lost 5 bases and J lost 2; bases outside the gene matches: 5. CDR1 is MNHEY, CDR2 SMNVEV, per germline (reference sequence). The CDR3 coding sequence is TGTGCCAGCAGTCCCCGGGACAGACAAGAGACCCAGTACTTC. Translation gives CASSPRDRQETQYF.

The J gene is TRBJ1-1, the V gene TRBV5-1, with D maybe TRBD1 (6 bases). V lost 4 bases, J lost 0 bases, and 16 bases lay in between. The CDR3 has 16 residues. Germline CDR1 and CDR2: SGHRS and YFSETQ. CDR3 nucleotides: TGCGCCAGCAGCGGATCAACAGGGCTAATGAACACTGAAGCTTTCTTT. This sequence encodes CASSGSTGLMNTEAFF.